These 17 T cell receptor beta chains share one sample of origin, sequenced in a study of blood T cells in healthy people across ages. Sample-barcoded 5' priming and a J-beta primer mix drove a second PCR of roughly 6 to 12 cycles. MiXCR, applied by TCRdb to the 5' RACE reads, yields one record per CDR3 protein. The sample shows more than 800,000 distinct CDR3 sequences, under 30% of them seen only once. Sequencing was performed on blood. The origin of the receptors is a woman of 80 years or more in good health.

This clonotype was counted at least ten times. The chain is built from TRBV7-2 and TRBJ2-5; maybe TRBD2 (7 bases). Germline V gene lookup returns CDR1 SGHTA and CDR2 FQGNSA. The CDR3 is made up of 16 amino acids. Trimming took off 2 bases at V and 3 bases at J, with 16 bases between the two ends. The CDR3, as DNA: TGTGCCAGCAGCTTAAAGATAGGGAGGGGGGAAGAGACCCAGTACTTC. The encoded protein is CASSLKIGRGEETQYF.

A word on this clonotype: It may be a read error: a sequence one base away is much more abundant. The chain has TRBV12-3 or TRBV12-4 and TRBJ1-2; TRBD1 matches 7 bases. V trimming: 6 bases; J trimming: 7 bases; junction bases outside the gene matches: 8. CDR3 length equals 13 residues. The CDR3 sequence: CASRLTGPGGYTF. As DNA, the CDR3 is TGTGCCAGCAGGTTGACAGGGCCGGGTGGCTACACCTTC.

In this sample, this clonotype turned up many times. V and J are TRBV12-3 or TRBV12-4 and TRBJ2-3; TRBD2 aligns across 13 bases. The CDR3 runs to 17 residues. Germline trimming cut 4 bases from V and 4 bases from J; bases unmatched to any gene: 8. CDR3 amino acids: CASSSGTSGVVADTQYF. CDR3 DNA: TGTGCCAGCAGTTCCGGGACTAGCGGGGTTGTGGCAGATACGCAGTATTTT.

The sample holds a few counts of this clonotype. The DNA for the CDR3 is TGTGCCAGCTCACCAAAGGAACAGGTCTCTGGGGCCAACGTCCTGACTTTC. Translated: CASSPKEQVSGANVLTF. The rearrangement joins TRBV18 to TRBJ2-6; D is possibly TRBD1 (5 bases). Per the germline V gene, CDR1 is KGHSH and CDR2 is LQKENI. The V and J ends lost 2 bases and 0 bases respectively, with 11 bases between them. CDR3 size: 17 residues.

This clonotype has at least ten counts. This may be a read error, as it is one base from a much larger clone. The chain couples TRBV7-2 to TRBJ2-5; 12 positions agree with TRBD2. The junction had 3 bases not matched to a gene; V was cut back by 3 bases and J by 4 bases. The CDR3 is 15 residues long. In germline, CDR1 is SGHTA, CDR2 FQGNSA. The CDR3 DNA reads TGTGCCAGCAGCTTGCCACTAGCGGGGGGAGAGACCCAGTACTTC. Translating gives CASSLPLAGGETQYF.

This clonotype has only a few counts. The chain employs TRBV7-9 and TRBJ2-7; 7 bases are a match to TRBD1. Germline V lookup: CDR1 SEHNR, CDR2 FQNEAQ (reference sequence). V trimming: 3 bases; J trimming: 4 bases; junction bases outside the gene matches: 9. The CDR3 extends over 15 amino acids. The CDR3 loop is CASSFTTGLRYEQYF. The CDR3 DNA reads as TGTGCCAGCAGCTTTACGACAGGGTTGAGGTACGAGCAGTACTTC. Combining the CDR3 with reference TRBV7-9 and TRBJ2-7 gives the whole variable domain DTGVSQNPRHKITKRGQNVTFRCDPISEHNRLYWYRQTLGQGPEFLTYFQNEAQLEKSRLLSDRFSAERPKGSFSTLEIQRTEQGDSAMYLCASSFTTGLRYEQYFGPGTRLTVT.

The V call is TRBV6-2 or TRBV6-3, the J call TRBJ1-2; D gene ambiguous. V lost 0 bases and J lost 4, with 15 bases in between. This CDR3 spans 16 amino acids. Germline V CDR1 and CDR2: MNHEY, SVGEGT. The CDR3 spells CASSYSWVRKAYGYTF. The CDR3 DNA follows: TGTGCCAGCAGTTACTCGTGGGTCAGGAAAGCCTATGGCTACACCTTC.

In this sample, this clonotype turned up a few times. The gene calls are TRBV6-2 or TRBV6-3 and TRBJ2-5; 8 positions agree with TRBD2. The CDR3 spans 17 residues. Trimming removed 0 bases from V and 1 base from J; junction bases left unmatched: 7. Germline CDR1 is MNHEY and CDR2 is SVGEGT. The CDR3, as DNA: TGTGCCAGCAGTTACTCGGGGGTAGCGGGGTCCCAAGAGACCCAGTACTTC. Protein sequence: CASSYSGVAGSQETQYF.

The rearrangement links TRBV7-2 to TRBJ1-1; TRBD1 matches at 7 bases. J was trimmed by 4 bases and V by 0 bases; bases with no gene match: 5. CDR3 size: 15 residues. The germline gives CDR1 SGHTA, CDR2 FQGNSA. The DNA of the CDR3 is TGTGCCAGCAGCTTAGCCGCAGGGGGTGCCACTGAAGCTTTCTTT. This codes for CASSLAAGGATEAFF.

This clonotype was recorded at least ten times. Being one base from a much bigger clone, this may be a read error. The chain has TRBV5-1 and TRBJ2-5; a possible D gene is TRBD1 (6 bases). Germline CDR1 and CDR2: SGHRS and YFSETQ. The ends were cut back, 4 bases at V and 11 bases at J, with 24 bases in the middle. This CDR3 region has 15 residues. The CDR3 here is CASSQGGPSSSEQYF. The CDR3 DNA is TGCGCCAGCAGCCAAGGGGGACCGTCATCGAGTGAGCAGTACTTC.

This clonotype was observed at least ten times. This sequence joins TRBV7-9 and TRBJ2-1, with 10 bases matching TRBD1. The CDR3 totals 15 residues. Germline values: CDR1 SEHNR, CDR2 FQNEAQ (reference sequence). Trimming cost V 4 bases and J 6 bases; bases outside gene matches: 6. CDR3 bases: TGTGCCAGCAGCTCCCGACAGGGGGCGCTCAATGAGCAGTTCTTC. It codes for CASSSRQGALNEQFF.

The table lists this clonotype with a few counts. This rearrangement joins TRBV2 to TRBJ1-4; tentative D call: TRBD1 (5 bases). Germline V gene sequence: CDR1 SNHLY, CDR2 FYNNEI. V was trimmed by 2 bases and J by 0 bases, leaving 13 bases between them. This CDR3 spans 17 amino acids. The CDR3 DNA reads TGTGCCAGCAGTGAATGGGGGGTTTGGGCAACTAATGAAAAACTGTTTTTT. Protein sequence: CASSEWGVWATNEKLFF.

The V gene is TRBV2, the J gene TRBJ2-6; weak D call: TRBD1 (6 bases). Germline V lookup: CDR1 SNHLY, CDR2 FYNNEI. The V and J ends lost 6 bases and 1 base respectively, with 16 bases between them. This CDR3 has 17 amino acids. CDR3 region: CASREQGIGSGANVLTF. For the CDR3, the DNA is TGTGCCAGCAGGGAACAGGGAATTGGTTCTGGGGCCAACGTCCTGACTTTC.

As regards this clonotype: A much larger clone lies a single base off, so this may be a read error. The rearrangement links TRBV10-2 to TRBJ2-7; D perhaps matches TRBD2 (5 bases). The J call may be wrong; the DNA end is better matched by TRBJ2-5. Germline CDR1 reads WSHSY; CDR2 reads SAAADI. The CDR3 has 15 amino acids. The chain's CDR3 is CACSETLASLETQYF. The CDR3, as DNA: TGCGCCTGCAGTGAGACGCTCGCTAGCCTAGAGACCCAGTACTTC.

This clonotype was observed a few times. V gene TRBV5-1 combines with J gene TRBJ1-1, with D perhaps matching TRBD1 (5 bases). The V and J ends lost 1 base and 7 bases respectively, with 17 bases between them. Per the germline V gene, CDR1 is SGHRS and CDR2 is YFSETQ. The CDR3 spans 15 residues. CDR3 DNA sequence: TGCGCCAGCAGCTTGAGTTCGCGGGGGAGTGATGAAGCTTTCTTT. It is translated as CASSLSSRGSDEAFF.

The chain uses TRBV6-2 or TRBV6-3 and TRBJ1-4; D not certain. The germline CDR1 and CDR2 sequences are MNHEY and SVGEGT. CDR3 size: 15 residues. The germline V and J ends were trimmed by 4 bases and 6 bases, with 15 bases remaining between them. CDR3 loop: CASSSRTPGDEKLFF. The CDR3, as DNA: TGTGCCAGCAGTTCGAGGACCCCGGGCGATGAAAAACTGTTTTTT.

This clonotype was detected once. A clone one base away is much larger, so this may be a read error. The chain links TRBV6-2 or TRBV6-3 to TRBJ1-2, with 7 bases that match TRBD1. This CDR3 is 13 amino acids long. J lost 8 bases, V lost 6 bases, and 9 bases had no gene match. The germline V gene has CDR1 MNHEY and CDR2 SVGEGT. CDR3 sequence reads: CASSPNRQGGYTF. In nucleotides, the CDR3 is TGTGCCAGCAGCCCCAACAGACAGGGAGGCTACACCTTC.